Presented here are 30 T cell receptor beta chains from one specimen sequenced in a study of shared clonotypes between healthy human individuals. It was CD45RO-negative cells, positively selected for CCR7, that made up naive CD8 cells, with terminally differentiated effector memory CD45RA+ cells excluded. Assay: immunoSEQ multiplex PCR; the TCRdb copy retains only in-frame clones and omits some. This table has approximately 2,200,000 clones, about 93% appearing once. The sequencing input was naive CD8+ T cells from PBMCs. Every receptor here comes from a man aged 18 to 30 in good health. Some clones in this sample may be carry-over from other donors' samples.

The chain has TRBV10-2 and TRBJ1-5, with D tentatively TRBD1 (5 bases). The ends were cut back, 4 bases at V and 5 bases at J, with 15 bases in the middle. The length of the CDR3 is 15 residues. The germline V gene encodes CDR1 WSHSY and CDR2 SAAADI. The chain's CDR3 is CASSGGPESHQPQHF. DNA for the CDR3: TGCGCCAGCAGTGGGGGCCCAGAATCTCATCAGCCCCAGCATTTT.

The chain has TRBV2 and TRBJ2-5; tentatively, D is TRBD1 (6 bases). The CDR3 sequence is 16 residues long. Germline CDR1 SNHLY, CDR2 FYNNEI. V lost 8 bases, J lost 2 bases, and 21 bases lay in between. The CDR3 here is CASRHPQGNYQETQYF. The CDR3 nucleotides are TGTGCCAGCCGACACCCCCAGGGGAACTATCAAGAGACCCAGTACTTC.

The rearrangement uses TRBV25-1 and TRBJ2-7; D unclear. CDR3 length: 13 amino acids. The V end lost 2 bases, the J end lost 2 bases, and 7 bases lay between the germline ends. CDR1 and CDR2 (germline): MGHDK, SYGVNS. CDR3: CASSETDTYEQYF. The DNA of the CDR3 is TGTGCCAGCAGTGAAACAGACACCTACGAGCAGTACTTC.

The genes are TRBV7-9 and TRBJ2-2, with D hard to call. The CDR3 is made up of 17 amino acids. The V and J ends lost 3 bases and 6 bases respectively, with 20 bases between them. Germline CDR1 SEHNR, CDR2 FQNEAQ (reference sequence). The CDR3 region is CASSFPALVSNAGELFF. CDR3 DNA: TGTGCCAGCAGCTTTCCGGCCCTAGTCTCTAATGCCGGGGAGCTGTTTTTT.

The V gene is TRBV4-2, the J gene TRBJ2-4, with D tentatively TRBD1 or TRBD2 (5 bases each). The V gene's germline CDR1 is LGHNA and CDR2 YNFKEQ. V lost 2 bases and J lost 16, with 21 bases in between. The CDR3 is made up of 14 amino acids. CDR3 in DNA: TGTGCCAGCAGCCAAACTATCGGGACCGTTGATATTTACTTC. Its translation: CASSQTIGTVDIYF.

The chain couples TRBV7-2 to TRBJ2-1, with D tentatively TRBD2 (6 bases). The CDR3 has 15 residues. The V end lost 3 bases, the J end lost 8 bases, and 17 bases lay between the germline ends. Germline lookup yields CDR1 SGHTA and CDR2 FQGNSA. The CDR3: CASSFGTFHRYEQFF. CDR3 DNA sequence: TGTGCCAGCAGCTTCGGGACTTTCCACCGCTATGAGCAGTTCTTC.

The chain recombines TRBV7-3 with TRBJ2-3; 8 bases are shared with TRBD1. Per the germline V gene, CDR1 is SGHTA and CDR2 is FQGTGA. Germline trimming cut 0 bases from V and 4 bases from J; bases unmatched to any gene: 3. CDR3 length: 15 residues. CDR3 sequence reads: CASSLTQGAADTQYF. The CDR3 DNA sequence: TGTGCCAGCAGCTTAACCCAGGGGGCCGCAGATACGCAGTATTTT.

The CDR3: CASSLMVNQPQHF. The DNA of the CDR3 is TGTGCCAGCAGTTTGATGGTAAATCAGCCCCAGCATTTT. The V gene is TRBV28, the J gene TRBJ1-5; D unclear. This CDR3 contains 13 residues. The V end was cut by 3 bases, the J end by 4 bases, with 7 bases between. Per the germline V gene, CDR1 is MDHEN and CDR2 is SYDVKM.

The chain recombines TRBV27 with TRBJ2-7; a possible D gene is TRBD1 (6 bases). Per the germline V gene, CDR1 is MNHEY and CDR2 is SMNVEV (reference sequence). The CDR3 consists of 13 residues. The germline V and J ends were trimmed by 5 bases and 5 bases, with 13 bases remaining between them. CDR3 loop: CASSRQDRNEQYF. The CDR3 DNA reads TGTGCCAGCAGTAGACAGGACAGAAACGAGCAGTACTTC.

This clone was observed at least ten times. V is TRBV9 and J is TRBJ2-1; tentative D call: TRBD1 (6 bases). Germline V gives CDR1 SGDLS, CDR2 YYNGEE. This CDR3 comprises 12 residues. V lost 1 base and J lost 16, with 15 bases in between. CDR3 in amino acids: CASSVLGQGQFF. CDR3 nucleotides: TGTGCCAGCAGCGTACTGGGGCAGGGGCAATTCTTC.

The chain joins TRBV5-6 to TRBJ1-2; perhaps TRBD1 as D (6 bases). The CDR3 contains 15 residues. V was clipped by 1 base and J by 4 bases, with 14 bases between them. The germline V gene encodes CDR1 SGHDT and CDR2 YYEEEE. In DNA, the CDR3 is TGTGCCAGCAGCTTGTTGGCAGGGGTCGGCTATGGCTACACCTTC. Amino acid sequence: CASSLLAGVGYGYTF.

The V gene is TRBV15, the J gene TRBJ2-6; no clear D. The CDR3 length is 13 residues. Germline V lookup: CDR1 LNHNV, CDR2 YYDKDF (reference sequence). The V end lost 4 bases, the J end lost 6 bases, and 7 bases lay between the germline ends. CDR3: CATSTPEANVLTF. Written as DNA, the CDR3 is TGTGCCACCAGCACTCCCGAGGCCAACGTCCTGACTTTC.

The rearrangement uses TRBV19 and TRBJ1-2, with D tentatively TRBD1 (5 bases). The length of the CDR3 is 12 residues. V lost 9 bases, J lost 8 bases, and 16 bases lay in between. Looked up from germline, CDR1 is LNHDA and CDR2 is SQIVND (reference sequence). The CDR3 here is CASKFGGTGYTF. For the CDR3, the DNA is TGTGCCAGCAAATTTGGGGGGACGGGCTACACCTTC. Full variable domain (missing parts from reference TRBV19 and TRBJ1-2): DGGITQSPKYLFRKEGQNVTLSCEQNLNHDAMYWYRQDPGQGLRLIYYSQIVNDFQKGDIAEGYSVSREKKESFPLTVTSAQKNPTAFYLCASKFGGTGYTFGSGTRLTVV.

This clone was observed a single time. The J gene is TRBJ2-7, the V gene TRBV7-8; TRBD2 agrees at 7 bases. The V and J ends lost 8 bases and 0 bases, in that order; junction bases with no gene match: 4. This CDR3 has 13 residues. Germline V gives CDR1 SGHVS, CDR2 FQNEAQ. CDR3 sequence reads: CASGGESSYEQYF. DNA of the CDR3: TGTGCCAGCGGGGGGGAGAGCTCCTACGAGCAGTACTTC.

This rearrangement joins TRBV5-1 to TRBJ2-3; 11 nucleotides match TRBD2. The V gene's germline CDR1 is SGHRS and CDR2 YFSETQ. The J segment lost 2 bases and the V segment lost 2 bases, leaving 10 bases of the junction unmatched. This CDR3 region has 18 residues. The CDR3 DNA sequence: TGCGCCAGCAGCTTTTTGGCTAGCGGGAGGAGCTTCACAGATACGCAGTATTTT. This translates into CASSFLASGRSFTDTQYF.

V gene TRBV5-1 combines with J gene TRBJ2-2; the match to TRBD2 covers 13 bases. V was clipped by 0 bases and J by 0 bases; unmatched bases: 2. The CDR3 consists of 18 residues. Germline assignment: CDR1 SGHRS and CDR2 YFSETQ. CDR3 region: CASSLGTSGSANTGELFF. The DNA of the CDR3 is TGCGCCAGCAGCTTGGGGACTAGCGGGAGCGCGAACACCGGGGAGCTGTTTTTT.

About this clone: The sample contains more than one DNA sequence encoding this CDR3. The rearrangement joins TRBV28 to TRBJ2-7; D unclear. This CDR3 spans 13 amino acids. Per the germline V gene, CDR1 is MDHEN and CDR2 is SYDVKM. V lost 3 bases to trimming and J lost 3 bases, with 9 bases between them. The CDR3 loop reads CASSFERSYEQYF. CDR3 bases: TGTGCCAGCAGTTTTGAACGGAGCTACGAGCAGTACTTC.

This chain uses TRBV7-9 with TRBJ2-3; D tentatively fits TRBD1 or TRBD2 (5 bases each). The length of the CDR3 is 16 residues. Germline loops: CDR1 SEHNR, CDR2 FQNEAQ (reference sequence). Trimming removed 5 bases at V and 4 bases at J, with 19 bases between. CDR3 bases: TGTGCCAGCAGCCACTTCCGGGCCCGAGGGGCAGATACGCAGTATTTT. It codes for CASSHFRARGADTQYF.

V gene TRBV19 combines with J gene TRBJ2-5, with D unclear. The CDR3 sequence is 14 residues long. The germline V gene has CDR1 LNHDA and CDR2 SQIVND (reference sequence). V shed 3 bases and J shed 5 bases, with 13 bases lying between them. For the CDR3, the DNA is TGTGCCAGTAGTATCTCTCTGGGGTGGGAGACCCAGTACTTC. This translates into CASSISLGWETQYF.

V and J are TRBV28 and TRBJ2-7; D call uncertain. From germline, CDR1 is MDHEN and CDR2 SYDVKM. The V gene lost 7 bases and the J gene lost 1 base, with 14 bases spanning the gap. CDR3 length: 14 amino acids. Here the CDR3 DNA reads TGTGCCAGCAAGGATCGGGCGGATTCCTACGAGCAGTACTTC. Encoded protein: CASKDRADSYEQYF.

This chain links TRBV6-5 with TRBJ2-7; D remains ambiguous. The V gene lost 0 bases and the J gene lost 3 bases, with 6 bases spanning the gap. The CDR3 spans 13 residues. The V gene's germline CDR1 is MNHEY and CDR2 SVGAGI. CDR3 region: CASSYSNFYEQYF. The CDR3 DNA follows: TGTGCCAGCAGTTACTCAAACTTCTACGAGCAGTACTTC.

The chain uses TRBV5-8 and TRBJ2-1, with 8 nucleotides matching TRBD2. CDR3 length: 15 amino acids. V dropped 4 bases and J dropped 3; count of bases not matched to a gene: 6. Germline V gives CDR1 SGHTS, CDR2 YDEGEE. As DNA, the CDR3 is TGTGCCAGCAGCACTGGGACTAGTTACTACAATGAGCAGTTCTTC. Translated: CASSTGTSYYNEQFF.

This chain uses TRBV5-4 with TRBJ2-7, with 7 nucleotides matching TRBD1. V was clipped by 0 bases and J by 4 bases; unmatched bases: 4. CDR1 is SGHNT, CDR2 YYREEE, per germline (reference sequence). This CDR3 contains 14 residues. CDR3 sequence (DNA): TGTGCCAGCAGCTTGGAGGGGGCTGGTTACGAGCAGTACTTC. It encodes CASSLEGAGYEQYF.

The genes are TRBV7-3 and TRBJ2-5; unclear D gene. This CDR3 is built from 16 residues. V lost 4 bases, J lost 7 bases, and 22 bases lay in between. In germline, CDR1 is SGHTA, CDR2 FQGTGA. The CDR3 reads CASSSAARTALGTQYF. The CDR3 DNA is TGTGCCAGCAGCTCCGCGGCGCGAACAGCCCTTGGGACCCAGTACTTC.

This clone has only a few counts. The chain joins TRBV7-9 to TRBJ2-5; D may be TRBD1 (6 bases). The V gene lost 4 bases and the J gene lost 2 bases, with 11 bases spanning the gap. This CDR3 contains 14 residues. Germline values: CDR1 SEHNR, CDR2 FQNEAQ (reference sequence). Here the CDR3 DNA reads TGTGCCAGCAGCTCCCGGACAGAGCAAGAGACCCAGTACTTC. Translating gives CASSSRTEQETQYF.

The CDR3 spells CASSLTGRSKTGELFF. DNA of the CDR3: TGTGCCAGCAGCTTAACCGGACGCAGCAAGACCGGGGAGCTGTTTTTT. V is TRBV7-3 and J is TRBJ2-2; D is undetermined. This CDR3 is 16 amino acids long. The V gene's germline CDR1 is SGHTA and CDR2 FQGTGA. V lost 0 bases and J 5 bases, leaving 13 bases between the germline ends.

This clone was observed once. The CDR3 sequence is CATSRDTKSEQFF. The CDR3 coding sequence is TGTGCCACCAGCAGAGATACTAAGTCAGAGCAGTTCTTC. V is TRBV15 and J is TRBJ2-1; D unclear. The V end lost 0 bases, the J end lost 10 bases, and 10 bases lay between the germline ends. This CDR3 spans 13 amino acids. In germline, CDR1 is LNHNV, CDR2 YYDKDF (reference sequence).

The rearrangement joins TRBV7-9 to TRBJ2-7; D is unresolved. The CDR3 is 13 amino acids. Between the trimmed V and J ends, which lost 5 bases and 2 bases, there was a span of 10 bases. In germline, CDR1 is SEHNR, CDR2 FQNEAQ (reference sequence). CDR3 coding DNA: TGTGCCAGCAGCCCCGTCGAACCCTACGAGCAGTACTTC. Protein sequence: CASSPVEPYEQYF.

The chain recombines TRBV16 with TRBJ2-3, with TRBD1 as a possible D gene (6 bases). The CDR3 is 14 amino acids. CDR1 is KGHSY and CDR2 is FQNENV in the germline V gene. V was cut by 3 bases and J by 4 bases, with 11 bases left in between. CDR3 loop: CASSQSAGADTQYF. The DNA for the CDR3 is TGTGCCAGCAGCCAGTCCGCAGGGGCAGATACGCAGTATTTT. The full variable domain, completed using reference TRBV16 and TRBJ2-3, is GEEVAQTPKHLVRGEGQKAKLYCAPIKGHSYVFWYQQVLKNEFKFLISFQNENVFDETGMPKERFSAKCLPNSPCSLEIQATKLEDSAVYFCASSQSAGADTQYFGPGTRLTVL.

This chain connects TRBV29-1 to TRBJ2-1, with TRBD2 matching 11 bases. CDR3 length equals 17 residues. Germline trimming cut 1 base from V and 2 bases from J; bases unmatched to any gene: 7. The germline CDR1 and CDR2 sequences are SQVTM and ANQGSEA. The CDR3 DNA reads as TGCAGCGTTGAAGGTGTAGCGGGAGGGCCAACCTACAATGAGCAGTTCTTC. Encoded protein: CSVEGVAGGPTYNEQFF.